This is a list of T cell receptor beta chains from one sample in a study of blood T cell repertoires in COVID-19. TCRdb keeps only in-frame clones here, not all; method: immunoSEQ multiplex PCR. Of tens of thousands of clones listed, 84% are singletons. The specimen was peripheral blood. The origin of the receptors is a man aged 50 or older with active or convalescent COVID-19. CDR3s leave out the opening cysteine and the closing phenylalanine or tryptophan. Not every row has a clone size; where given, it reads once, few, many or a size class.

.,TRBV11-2,ASSLVTGTDTEAF
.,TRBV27,ASSSTVNTEAF
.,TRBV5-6,ASSLAGSYT
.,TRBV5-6,ASSLYRVGNQPQH
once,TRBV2,ASTIRSGSLAKNIQY
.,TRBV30,AWNLGAYGYT
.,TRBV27,ASRAGTGYQPQH
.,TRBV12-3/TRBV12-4,ASSLGGRTEAF
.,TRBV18,ASSLGTAYEQY
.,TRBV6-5,ASSTQESYGYT
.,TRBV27,ASSLFMGATNEKLF
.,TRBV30,AWSPVDTEAF
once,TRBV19,ASSIVQNSNQPQH
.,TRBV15,ATSREGLWSGKGDTQY
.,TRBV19,ASSIGLAGPSYNEQF
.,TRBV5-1,ASSAGDRGRLGEAF
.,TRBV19,ASTLYTGELF
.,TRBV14,ASSPLLGGAVYEQY
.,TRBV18,ASSPTLAGGTSTDTQY
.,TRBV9,ASSGAGIGGLAGGPYTQY
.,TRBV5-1,ASSWSRDEQY
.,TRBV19,ASSITRQGNYGYT
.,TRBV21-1,ASEPGLPYNEQF
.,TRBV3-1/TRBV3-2,ASSQGRTGGNTIY
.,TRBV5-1,ASSLVDRTYEQY
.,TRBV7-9,ASSLDLPGLDEQY
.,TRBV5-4,ASALEPGTGLSNEKLF
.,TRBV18,ASPSPRSAGVNEQF
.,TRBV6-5,ASSYPGTGGFYEQY
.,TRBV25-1,ASGTNRGSGTEAF
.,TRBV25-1,ASSEYKREETQY